This T cell receptor beta chain was sequenced for a study of blood T cell repertoires in COVID-19. Background on the study: Both acute and convalescent COVID-19 samples were obtained from the United States, Italy and Spain. Nucleic acid was either cDNA or gDNA, and it came from T cells, B-cell-depleted T cells, or PBMCs.

The CDR3 runs 14 residues. The germline V gene has CDR1 SGDLS and CDR2 YYNGEE. Trimming took 0 bases from V and 6 from J; bases not matched to a gene: 6. Per the authors' pipeline: The authors estimated nucleated cell counts from reference gene primer amplification. The protocol was immunoSEQ multiplex PCR, while the TCRdb copy is restricted to in-frame clones and leaves out a portion. V and J calls and clone size follow that table, whereas D and trimming were derived from the DNA. This repertoire shows 250,000 to 350,000 clones, approximately 86% found once; its top ten account for about 2.2%. The chain employs TRBV9 and TRBJ2-7; TRBD2 agrees at 7 bases. The receptor comes from a woman between 50 and 59 years old who had recovered from COVID-19. Specimen: peripheral blood. This CDR3 reads CASSVAGTTREQYF. The CDR3, as DNA: TGTGCCAGCAGCGTAGCAGGGACTACGCGCGAGCAGTACTTC.